This T cell receptor beta chain was found in a study of beta chain features in type 1 diabetes. TCRB transcripts that were expressed got sequenced, as all of the isolated RNA had been reverse transcribed. Repertoires were generated with immunoSEQ multiplex PCR, while TCRdb's copy carries only in-frame clones and drops some. The repertoire includes hundreds of thousands of clones, approximately 10% of them detected once, and 0.045% to 0.06% sits in the top ten. Study results and caveats: Naive, central memory and Treg TCRB repertoires appeared more alike in patients than in healthy donors. Resolution of whether HLA type affects TCRB rearrangement was not achieved here.

This clone was detected only a few times. Its antigen remains unknown. From germline, CDR1 is SNHLY and CDR2 FYNNEI. Trimming took 8 bases from V and 0 from J, leaving 15 bases between them. The CDR3 runs 15 residues. The chain uses TRBV2 and TRBJ2-3; no clear D gene. This clonotype originated in a young woman in good health. Material: naive CD4+ T cells from blood. The CDR3 spells CASQIVGISTDTQYF. The DNA for the CDR3 is TGTGCCAGCCAGATCGTTGGGATTAGCACAGATACGCAGTATTTT.